This T cell receptor beta chain appears in the sequencing data of a study of neoadjuvant nivolumab and ipilimumab in lung cancer. Regarding the study as a whole: TCR richness and clonality were higher in tumors than adjacent uninvolved lung. Pretherapy blood TCR richness correlated positively with resected tumor richness. Only two of four nivolumab-treated tumors gained richness and clonality by surgery.

CDR1 MNHEY and CDR2 SVGAGI come from the germline V gene. The V end was cut by 4 bases, the J end by 2 bases, with 15 bases between. This CDR3 has 16 residues. This clone has just one count. The antigen remains unidentified. TCRdb's copy holds only in-frame clones and misses some; the assay was immunoSEQ multiplex PCR. The sample records fewer than 10,000 clones, about 76% being singletons. The source of this sequence is an adult with non-small cell lung cancer. The sequenced sample was adjacent normal lung tissue, obtained after neoadjuvant nivolumab, alone or with ipilimumab, at or shortly before surgery. The genes are TRBV6-5 and TRBJ1-3; D is unresolved. CDR3 coding DNA: TGTGCCAGCAGTTTGAGCGCCGACCTCCCTGGAAACACCATATATTTT. Amino acids: CASSLSADLPGNTIYF.